Below, 32 T cell receptor beta chains from the same sample are listed, as sequenced in a study of a mutant IDH1 vaccine in newly diagnosed glioma. These receptors lack a known antigen. Described time point: week 11, during vaccination. Every vaccine dose comprised 300 ug of mutant IDH1 20-mer peptide plus topical imiquimod. Clones were read by immunoSEQ multiplex PCR, and TCRdb kept only the in-frame ones, dropping some. The top ten clones hold 0.61% of a sample with roughly 120,000 clones, approximately 87% of them seen once. Sample: PBMCs, taken from a glioma patient whose treatment included an IDH1 peptide vaccine. The receptors were sampled from a woman aged 45 to 65 with glioma.

The genes are TRBV30 and TRBJ1-4, with D perhaps TRBD1 (5 bases). Germline V CDR1 and CDR2: GTSNPN, SVGIG (reference sequence). Trimming pared 1 base from V and 8 bases from J, leaving 17 bases between. This CDR3 spans 15 amino acids. The CDR3 sequence: CAWSANGGGWEKLFF. Here the CDR3 DNA reads TGTGCCTGGAGTGCCAACGGGGGGGGTTGGGAAAAACTGTTTTTT.

This clone was counted between two and nine times. V and J are TRBV5-6 and TRBJ2-7; weak D call: TRBD2 (6 bases). The V end lost 5 bases, the J end lost 3 bases, and 18 bases lay between the germline ends. CDR3 length: 15 amino acids. Germline V gene data show CDR1 as SGHDT and CDR2 as YYEEEE. The chain's CDR3 is CASRRRGEASYEQYF. The CDR3 DNA reads TGTGCCAGCAGGAGGCGTGGGGAGGCTAGCTACGAGCAGTACTTC.

In this sample, this clone turned up a few times. The chain recombines TRBV5-1 with TRBJ2-6; D is perhaps TRBD1 (5 bases). Germline V gene sequence: CDR1 SGHRS, CDR2 YFSETQ. Trimming stripped 5 bases from V and 0 bases from J, with 12 bases between. CDR3 length: 16 amino acids. The CDR3 DNA reads as TGCGCCAGCAGTCGCGGACACAGCTCTGGGGCCAACGTCCTGACTTTC. It codes for CASSRGHSSGANVLTF.

J is TRBJ2-4 and V is TRBV5-6, with 7 positions matching TRBD2. Germline V lookup: CDR1 SGHDT, CDR2 YYEEEE. After removal of 1 base from V and 9 bases from J, the junction contained 7 bases not matched to a gene. The CDR3 has 14 amino acids. CDR3 DNA: TGTGCCAGCAGCTTGAGGGAGGGGACGATCATTCAGTACTTC. Amino acids: CASSLREGTIIQYF. Full variable domain (rest looked up from reference TRBV5-6 and TRBJ2-4): DAGVTQSPTHLIKTRGQQVTLRCSPKSGHDTVSWYQQALGQGPQFIFQYYEEEERQRGNFPDRFSGHQFPNYSSELNVNALLLGDSALYLCASSLREGTIIQYFGAGTRLSVL.

CDR3 protein: CSVPQSYEQYF. The CDR3 DNA follows: TGCAGTGTTCCACAGTCCTACGAGCAGTACTTC. The genes are TRBV20-1 and TRBJ2-7; D uncertain. V lost 7 bases, J lost 1 base, and 8 bases lay in between. This CDR3 region has 11 residues. Germline loops: CDR1 DFQATT, CDR2 SNEGSKA (reference sequence).

The rearrangement joins TRBV5-4 to TRBJ1-2; 12 nucleotides match TRBD1. The length of the CDR3 is 16 residues. The V and J ends lost 3 bases and 2 bases, in that order; junction bases with no gene match: 5. Germline assignment: CDR1 SGHNT and CDR2 YYREEE (reference sequence). The CDR3 is CASSSGTGGLNYGYTF. The CDR3 region has the DNA TGTGCCAGCAGCTCCGGGACAGGGGGCTTGAACTATGGCTACACCTTC.

The chain employs TRBV11-2 and TRBJ2-6, with TRBD1 as a possible D gene (6 bases). V lost 5 bases and J 4 bases, leaving 12 bases between the germline ends. Germline V gene data show CDR1 as SGHAT and CDR2 as FQNNGV. This CDR3 contains 15 residues. The CDR3 region is CASSPGARGANVLTF. The CDR3 bases are TGTGCCAGCAGCCCAGGGGCCCGGGGGGCCAACGTCCTGACTTTC.

The chain combines TRBV10-1 with TRBJ2-1, with 9 bases that match TRBD2. J lost 7 bases, V lost 1 base, and 8 bases had no gene match. This CDR3 comprises 16 residues. CDR1 is WNHNN, CDR2 SYGVQD, per germline (reference sequence). This CDR3 reads CASSEYGLAGRNEQFF. CDR3 DNA sequence: TGCGCCAGCAGTGAGTATGGGCTAGCGGGAAGGAATGAGCAGTTCTTC.

The V call is TRBV5-1, the J call TRBJ2-5; the D is unclear. V lost 0 bases, J lost 5 bases, and 5 bases lay in between. This CDR3 is 12 amino acids long. CDR1 and CDR2 (germline): SGHRS, YFSETQ. The CDR3 nucleotides are TGCGCCAGCAGCTTGGCCATGGAGACCCAGTACTTC. It codes for CASSLAMETQYF.

This chain joins TRBV5-1 and TRBJ2-1; TRBD1 might be the D (5 bases). The CDR3 runs to 13 residues. In germline, CDR1 is SGHRS, CDR2 YFSETQ. With 6 bases removed from V and 0 bases from J, the gap between germline ends came to 7 bases. The CDR3 reads CASKDSSYNEQFF. CDR3 coding DNA: TGCGCCAGCAAAGACAGCTCCTACAATGAGCAGTTCTTC.

The gene calls are TRBV7-9 and TRBJ1-4; TRBD1 might be the D (6 bases). Trimming took off 1 base at V and 0 bases at J, with 15 bases between the two ends. The CDR3 contains 18 residues. Germline lookup yields CDR1 SEHNR and CDR2 FQNEAQ (reference sequence). CDR3 protein: CASSLEGGNRATNEKLFF. The CDR3 bases are TGTGCCAGCAGCTTAGAGGGGGGGAATAGAGCAACTAATGAAAAACTGTTTTTT.

The rearrangement links TRBV28 to TRBJ2-7, with 11 bases lining up with TRBD2. This CDR3 region has 15 residues. V lost 6 bases, J lost 3 bases, and 7 bases stayed unmatched. The germline CDR1 and CDR2 sequences are MDHEN and SYDVKM. CDR3 sequence: CASRGGTSGYYEQYF. As DNA, the CDR3 is TGTGCCAGCAGGGGAGGGACTAGCGGATACTACGAGCAGTACTTC. Drawing the rest from reference TRBV28 and TRBJ2-7, the complete variable domain is DVKVTQSSRYLVKRTGEKVFLECVQDMDHENMFWYRQDPGLGLRLIYFSYDVKMKEKGDIPEGYSVSREKKERFSLILESASTNQTSMYLCASRGGTSGYYEQYFGPGTRLTVT.

V usage is TRBV7-9 and J usage is TRBJ1-1; D ambiguous. Per the germline V gene, CDR1 is SEHNR and CDR2 is FQNEAQ (reference sequence). The ends were cut back, 3 bases at V and 2 bases at J, with 7 bases in the middle. The CDR3 length is 13 residues. The DNA of the CDR3 is TGTGCCAGCAGCTTTGGGGAAAACACTGAAGCTTTCTTT. Protein: CASSFGENTEAFF.

The V gene is TRBV5-1, the J gene TRBJ2-5; perhaps TRBD1 as D (6 bases). This CDR3 is 13 amino acids long. The germline gives CDR1 SGHRS, CDR2 YFSETQ. V lost 0 bases and J lost 9, with 12 bases in between. In DNA, the CDR3 is TGCGCCAGCAGCTTGGACAGGGTGGAGGCCCAGTACTTC. Protein product: CASSLDRVEAQYF.

CDR3: CASSTGQGQGETQYF. The CDR3 coding sequence is TGTGCCAGCAGCACTGGACAGGGGCAAGGGGAGACCCAGTACTTC. The chain links TRBV11-3 to TRBJ2-5, with 9 nucleotides matching TRBD1. After removal of 5 bases from V and 5 bases from J, the junction contained 9 bases not matched to a gene. The germline CDR1 and CDR2 sequences are SGHNT and YENEEA. The CDR3 is 15 amino acids.

In the case of this clone: Other nucleotide sequences from this sample produce the same CDR3. This chain uses TRBV5-1 with TRBJ2-2; possibly TRBD1 or TRBD2 for D (5 bases each). Trimming pared 2 bases from V and 4 bases from J, leaving 9 bases between. Germline CDR1 reads SGHRS; CDR2 reads YFSETQ. The CDR3 is made up of 14 amino acids. In nucleotides, the CDR3 is TGCGCCAGCAGCTTCCAAGGGACCACCGGGGAGCTGTTTTTT. Translation gives CASSFQGTTGELFF.

The chain uses TRBV11-3 and TRBJ2-1; either TRBD1 or TRBD2 may supply D (6 bases each). This CDR3 has 16 amino acids. The V end was cut by 1 base, the J end by 5 bases, with 15 bases between. Germline lookup yields CDR1 SGHNT and CDR2 YENEEA. DNA for the CDR3: TGTGCCAGCAGCTTAGGTGGGGGGCGCGCGGACAATGAGCAGTTCTTC. Residues: CASSLGGGRADNEQFF.

The chain recombines TRBV9 with TRBJ2-3; D not certain. The CDR3 runs 16 residues. V lost 4 bases and J lost 0, with 15 bases in between. Germline CDR1 SGDLS, CDR2 YYNGEE. CDR3 nucleotide sequence: TGTGCCAGCAGCCACTCAAATGGGGTCAGCACAGATACGCAGTATTTT. Translation gives CASSHSNGVSTDTQYF.

The chain has TRBV6-5 and TRBJ2-1, with D possibly matching TRBD2 (7 bases). The CDR3 spans 15 residues. Trimming shortened V by 0 bases and J by 7 bases, and 13 bases separated the two germline ends. Germline loops: CDR1 MNHEY, CDR2 SVGAGI. CDR3 protein: CASSYSWGRGNEQFF. The CDR3 nucleotides are TGTGCCAGCAGTTACTCTTGGGGGCGGGGGAATGAGCAGTTCTTC.

V and J are TRBV29-1 and TRBJ2-5; possible D gene TRBD2, 5 bases. V gave up 4 bases and J gave up 2 bases, with 8 bases separating them. CDR3 length: 12 amino acids. The germline V gene has CDR1 SQVTM and CDR2 ANQGSEA. This CDR3 is CSVAEGQETQYF. The CDR3 bases are TGCAGCGTTGCTGAGGGACAAGAGACCCAGTACTTC.

The chain has TRBV7-3 and TRBJ1-1, with a tentative D call TRBD1 (6 bases). Per the germline V gene, CDR1 is SGHTA and CDR2 is FQGTGA. V lost 2 bases and J lost 1, with 8 bases in between. This CDR3 spans 14 amino acids. CDR3 residues: CASSLGGPNTEAFF. The CDR3 DNA sequence: TGTGCCAGCAGCTTAGGGGGGCCGAACACTGAAGCTTTCTTT.

The chain joins TRBV5-1 to TRBJ2-1; 13 positions match TRBD2. The germline V gene has CDR1 SGHRS and CDR2 YFSETQ. Trimming cost V 3 bases and J 0 bases; bases outside gene matches: 9. The CDR3 loop spans 19 amino acids. CDR3 sequence (DNA): TGCGCCAGCAGCTCCGGACTAGCGGGAGCGGGGAGCTCCTACAATGAGCAGTTCTTC. It is translated as CASSSGLAGAGSSYNEQFF.

The chain uses TRBV11-2 and TRBJ2-3; 14 nucleotides align to TRBD2. The CDR3 totals 17 residues. Germline V CDR1 and CDR2: SGHAT, FQNNGV. J gave up 3 bases and V 3 bases, and 5 bases lay outside the gene matches. The CDR3 DNA is TGTGCCAGCAGCTTCACCGGGACTAGCGGGAGAACAGATACGCAGTATTTT. Amino acids: CASSFTGTSGRTDTQYF.

The chain has TRBV4-1 and TRBJ1-6; no clear D. Germline-derived CDR1 and CDR2 are MGHRA and YSYEKL. CDR3 length: 16 residues. Trimming stripped 0 bases from V and 4 bases from J, with 10 bases between. The CDR3 is CASSQDRTRYNSPLHF. Written as DNA, the CDR3 is TGCGCCAGCAGCCAAGACAGGACGAGGTATAATTCACCCCTCCACTTT.

The chain employs TRBV2 and TRBJ2-7; 9 positions match TRBD2. V trimming: 7 bases; J trimming: 5 bases; junction bases outside the gene matches: 6. The CDR3 spans 13 residues. Germline CDR1 reads SNHLY; CDR2 reads FYNNEI. The CDR3 loop is CASKSSGNHEQYF. The CDR3 nucleotides are TGTGCCAGCAAGTCTAGCGGGAACCACGAGCAGTACTTC.

The genes are TRBV25-1 and TRBJ2-7, with 10 bases aligning to TRBD1. Unmatched junction bases numbered 9, after V lost 3 bases and J lost 7 bases. The germline V gene has CDR1 MGHDK and CDR2 SYGVNS. This CDR3 has 15 residues. Here the CDR3 reads CASSDPGQGVGEQYF. Here the CDR3 DNA reads TGTGCCAGCAGTGACCCCGGACAGGGGGTAGGGGAGCAGTACTTC.

The chain has TRBV11-3 and TRBJ2-7; 7 bases align to TRBD2. This CDR3 spans 13 amino acids. Looked up from germline, CDR1 is SGHNT and CDR2 is YENEEA. With V trimmed by 5 bases and J by 3 bases, 4 bases remained unmatched. The CDR3 spells CASSPSGGYEQYF. The CDR3 DNA follows: TGTGCCAGCAGCCCGTCGGGGGGCTACGAGCAGTACTTC.

This clone was picked up one time. J is TRBJ2-2 and V is TRBV5-1, with TRBD1 identical over 9 bases. The CDR3 is made up of 19 amino acids. Germline CDR1 is SGHRS and CDR2 is YFSETQ. V trimming: 0 bases; J trimming: 3 bases; junction bases outside the gene matches: 12. The CDR3: CASSLAIKGQGEDTGELFF. The CDR3 DNA sequence: TGCGCCAGCAGCTTGGCCATAAAGGGACAGGGAGAGGACACCGGGGAGCTGTTTTTT.

A few counts support this clone. This chain connects TRBV7-9 to TRBJ1-5, with D tentatively TRBD1 (5 bases). V was trimmed by 5 bases and J by 6 bases, leaving 11 bases between them. The CDR3 loop spans 13 amino acids. Germline V gives CDR1 SEHNR, CDR2 FQNEAQ (reference sequence). Here the CDR3 reads CASSPGTTQPQHF. The CDR3 DNA reads as TGTGCCAGCAGCCCCGGGACGACTCAGCCCCAGCATTTT.

The chain employs TRBV5-8 and TRBJ1-4; possible D gene TRBD1, 5 bases. V lost 4 bases, J lost 0 bases, and 10 bases lay in between. The CDR3 is 15 amino acids. Germline V gene data show CDR1 as SGHTS and CDR2 as YDEGEE. The CDR3 sequence: CASSPKGATNEKLFF. The CDR3 DNA follows: TGTGCCAGCAGCCCGAAAGGGGCAACTAATGAAAAACTGTTTTTT. Combining the CDR3 with reference TRBV5-8 and TRBJ1-4 gives the whole variable domain EAGVTQSPTHLIKTRGQQATLRCSPISGHTSVYWYQQALGLGLQFLLWYDEGEERNRGNFPPRFSGRQFPNYSSELNVNALELEDSALYLCASSPKGATNEKLFFGSGTQLSVL.

This chain uses TRBV5-4 with TRBJ2-7; 10 positions match TRBD2. The CDR3 has 15 amino acids. With 0 bases clipped from V and 6 bases from J, the junction kept 6 bases outside the gene matches. Per germline, CDR1 SGHNT and CDR2 YYREEE (reference sequence). CDR3 sequence: CASSLASSGRFEQYF. CDR3 nucleotides: TGTGCCAGCAGCTTGGCGTCTAGCGGGAGATTCGAGCAGTACTTC.

CDR3 sequence reads: CASSIQPQILGQGRYNEQFF. As DNA, the CDR3 is TGTGCCAGTAGTATCCAACCTCAAATCCTGGGACAGGGCCGATACAATGAGCAGTTCTTC. The chain carries TRBV19 and TRBJ2-1, with 9 bases that match TRBD1. V was clipped by 3 bases and J by 4 bases; unmatched bases: 19. From germline, CDR1 is LNHDA and CDR2 SQIVND (reference sequence). The CDR3 runs to 20 residues.